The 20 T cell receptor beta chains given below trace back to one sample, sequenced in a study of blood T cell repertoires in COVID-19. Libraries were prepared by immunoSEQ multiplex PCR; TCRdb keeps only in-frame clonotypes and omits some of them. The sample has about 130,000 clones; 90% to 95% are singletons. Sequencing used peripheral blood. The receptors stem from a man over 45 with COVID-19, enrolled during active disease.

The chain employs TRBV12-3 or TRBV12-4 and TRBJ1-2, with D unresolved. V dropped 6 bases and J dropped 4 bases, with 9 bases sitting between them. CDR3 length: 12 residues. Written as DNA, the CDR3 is TGTGCCAGCAGGGGGAGCGGCTATGGCTACACCTTC. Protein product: CASRGSGYGYTF.

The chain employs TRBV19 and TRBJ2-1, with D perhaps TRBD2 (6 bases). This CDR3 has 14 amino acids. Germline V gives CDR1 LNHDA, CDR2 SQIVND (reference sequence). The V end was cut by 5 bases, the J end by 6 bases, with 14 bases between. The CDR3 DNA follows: TGTGCCAGTAGTTATAGCGGAGCTACCAATGAGCAGTTCTTC. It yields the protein CASSYSGATNEQFF. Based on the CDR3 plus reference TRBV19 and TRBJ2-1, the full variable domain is DGGITQSPKYLFRKEGQNVTLSCEQNLNHDAMYWYRQDPGQGLRLIYYSQIVNDFQKGDIAEGYSVSREKKESFPLTVTSAQKNPTAFYLCASSYSGATNEQFFGPGTRLTVL.

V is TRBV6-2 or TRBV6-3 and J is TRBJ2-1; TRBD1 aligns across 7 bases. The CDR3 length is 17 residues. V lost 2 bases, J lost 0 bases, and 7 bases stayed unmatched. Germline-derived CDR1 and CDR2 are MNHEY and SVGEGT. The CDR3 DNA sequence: TGTGCCAGCAGTTACCGACCCGGACAGGTCTCCTACAATGAGCAGTTCTTC. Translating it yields CASSYRPGQVSYNEQFF.

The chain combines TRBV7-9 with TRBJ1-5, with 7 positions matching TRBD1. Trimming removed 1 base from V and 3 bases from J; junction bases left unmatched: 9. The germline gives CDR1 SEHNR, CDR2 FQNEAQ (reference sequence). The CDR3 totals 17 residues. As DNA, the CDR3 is TGTGCCAGCAGCTTAGGACAGGGAGGATTTGACAATCAGCCCCAGCATTTT. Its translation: CASSLGQGGFDNQPQHF.

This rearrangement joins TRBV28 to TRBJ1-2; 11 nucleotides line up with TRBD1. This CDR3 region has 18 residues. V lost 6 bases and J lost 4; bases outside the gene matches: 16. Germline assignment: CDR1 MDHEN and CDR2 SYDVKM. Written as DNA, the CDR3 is TGTGCCAGCAGACATATCCCGGGACAGGGGGATGCCCTCTATGGCTACACCTTC. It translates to CASRHIPGQGDALYGYTF.

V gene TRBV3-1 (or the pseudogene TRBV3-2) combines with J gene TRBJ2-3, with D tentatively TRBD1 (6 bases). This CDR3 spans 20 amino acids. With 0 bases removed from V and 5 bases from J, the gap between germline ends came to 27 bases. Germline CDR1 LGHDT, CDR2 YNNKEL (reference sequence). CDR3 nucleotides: TGTGCCAGCAGCCAAGAGTCGAACAGGGAGTGGGATATACGGGGAGATACGCAGTATTTT. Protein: CASSQESNREWDIRGDTQYF.

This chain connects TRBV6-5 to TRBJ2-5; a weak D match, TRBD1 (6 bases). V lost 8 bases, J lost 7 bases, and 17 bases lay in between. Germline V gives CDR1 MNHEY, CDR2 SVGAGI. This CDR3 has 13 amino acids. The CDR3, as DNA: TGTGCCAGCCAAAACACAGGGTCCAGGACCCAGTACTTC. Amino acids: CASQNTGSRTQYF.

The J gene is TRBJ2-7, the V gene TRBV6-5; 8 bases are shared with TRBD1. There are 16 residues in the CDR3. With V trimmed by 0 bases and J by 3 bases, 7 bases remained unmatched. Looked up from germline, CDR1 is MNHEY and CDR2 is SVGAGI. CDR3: CASSYSPQGGRYEQYF. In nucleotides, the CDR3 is TGTGCCAGCAGTTACTCGCCACAGGGGGGTCGCTACGAGCAGTACTTC.

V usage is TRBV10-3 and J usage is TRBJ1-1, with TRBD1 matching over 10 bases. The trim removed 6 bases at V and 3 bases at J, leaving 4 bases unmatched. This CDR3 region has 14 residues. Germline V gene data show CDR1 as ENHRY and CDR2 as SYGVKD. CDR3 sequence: CAIRGQGPDTEAFF. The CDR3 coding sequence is TGTGCCATCAGGGGACAGGGGCCGGACACTGAAGCTTTCTTT.

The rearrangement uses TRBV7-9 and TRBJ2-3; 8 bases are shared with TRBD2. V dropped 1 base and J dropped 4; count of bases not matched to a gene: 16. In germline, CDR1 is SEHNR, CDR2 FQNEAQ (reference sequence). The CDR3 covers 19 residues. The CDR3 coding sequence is TGTGCCAGCAGCTTAGAAAGGCCCCACTTGCCAGCGGGAGCAGATACGCAGTATTTT. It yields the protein CASSLERPHLPAGADTQYF.

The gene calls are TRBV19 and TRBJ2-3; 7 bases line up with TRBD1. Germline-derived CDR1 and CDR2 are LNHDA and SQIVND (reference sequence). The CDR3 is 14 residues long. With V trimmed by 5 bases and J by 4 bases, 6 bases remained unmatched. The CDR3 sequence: CASSSDRPPDTQYF. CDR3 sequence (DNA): TGTGCCAGTAGTTCGGACAGGCCTCCAGATACGCAGTATTTT.

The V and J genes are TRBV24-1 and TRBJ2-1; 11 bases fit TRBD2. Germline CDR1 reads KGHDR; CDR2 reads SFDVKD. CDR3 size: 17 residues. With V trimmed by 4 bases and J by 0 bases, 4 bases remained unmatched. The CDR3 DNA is TGTGCCACCAGTGACCCGACTAGCGGGACCTCCTACAATGAGCAGTTCTTC. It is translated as CATSDPTSGTSYNEQFF.

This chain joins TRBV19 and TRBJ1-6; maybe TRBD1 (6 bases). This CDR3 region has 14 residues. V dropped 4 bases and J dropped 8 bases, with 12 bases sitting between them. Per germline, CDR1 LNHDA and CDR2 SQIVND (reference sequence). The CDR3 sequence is CASSTSGADSPLHF. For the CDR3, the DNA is TGTGCCAGTAGTACCTCAGGGGCCGATTCACCCCTCCACTTT.

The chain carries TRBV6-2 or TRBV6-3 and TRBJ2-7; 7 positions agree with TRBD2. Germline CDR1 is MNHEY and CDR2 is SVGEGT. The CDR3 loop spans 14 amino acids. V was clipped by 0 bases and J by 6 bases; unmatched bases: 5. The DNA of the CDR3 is TGTGCCAGCAGTTACTCCGGGACTATATCCGAGCAGTACTTC. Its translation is CASSYSGTISEQYF.

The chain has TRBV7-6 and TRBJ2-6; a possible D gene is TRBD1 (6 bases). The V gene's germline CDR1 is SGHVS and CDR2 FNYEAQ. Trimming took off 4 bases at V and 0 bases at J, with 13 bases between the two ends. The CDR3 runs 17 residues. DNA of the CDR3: TGTGCCAGCAGCTCCGGACAGATAGTCTCTGGGGCCAACGTCCTGACTTTC. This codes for CASSSGQIVSGANVLTF.

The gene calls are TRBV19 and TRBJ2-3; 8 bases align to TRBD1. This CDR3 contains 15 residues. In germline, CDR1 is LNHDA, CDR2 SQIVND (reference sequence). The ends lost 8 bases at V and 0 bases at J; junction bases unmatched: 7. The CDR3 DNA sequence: TGTGCCAGTGGACAGGGCCGGCCGAGCACAGATACGCAGTATTTT. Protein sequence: CASGQGRPSTDTQYF.

The DNA of the CDR3 is TGTGCCAGCAGCAAATATCAGGGTGACGAGCAGTACTTC. It encodes CASSKYQGDEQYF. The chain links TRBV9 to TRBJ2-7; perhaps TRBD1 as D (5 bases). Germline V gene data show CDR1 as SGDLS and CDR2 as YYNGEE. V was trimmed by 4 bases and J by 5 bases, leaving 13 bases between them. The CDR3 extends over 13 amino acids.

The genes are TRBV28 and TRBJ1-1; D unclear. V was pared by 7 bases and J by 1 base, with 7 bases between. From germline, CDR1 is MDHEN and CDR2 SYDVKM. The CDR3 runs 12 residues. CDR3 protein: CASTVANTEAFF. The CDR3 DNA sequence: TGTGCCAGCACAGTGGCGAACACTGAAGCTTTCTTT.

The CDR3 spells CASSFSSVYEQYF. CDR3 bases: TGTGCCAGCAGCTTTTCCAGCGTCTACGAGCAGTACTTC. The chain joins TRBV7-2 to TRBJ2-7, with D hard to call. Per germline, CDR1 SGHTA and CDR2 FQGNSA. Trimming cost V 3 bases and J 3 bases, with 9 bases left between them. This CDR3 region has 13 residues.

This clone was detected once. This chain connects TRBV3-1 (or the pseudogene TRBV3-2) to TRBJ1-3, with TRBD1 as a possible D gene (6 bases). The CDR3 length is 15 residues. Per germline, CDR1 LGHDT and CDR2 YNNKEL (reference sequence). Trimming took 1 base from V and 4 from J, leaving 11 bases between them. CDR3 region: CASSQVAGVGNTIYF. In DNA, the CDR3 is TGTGCCAGCAGCCAAGTTGCAGGGGTAGGAAACACCATATATTTT.